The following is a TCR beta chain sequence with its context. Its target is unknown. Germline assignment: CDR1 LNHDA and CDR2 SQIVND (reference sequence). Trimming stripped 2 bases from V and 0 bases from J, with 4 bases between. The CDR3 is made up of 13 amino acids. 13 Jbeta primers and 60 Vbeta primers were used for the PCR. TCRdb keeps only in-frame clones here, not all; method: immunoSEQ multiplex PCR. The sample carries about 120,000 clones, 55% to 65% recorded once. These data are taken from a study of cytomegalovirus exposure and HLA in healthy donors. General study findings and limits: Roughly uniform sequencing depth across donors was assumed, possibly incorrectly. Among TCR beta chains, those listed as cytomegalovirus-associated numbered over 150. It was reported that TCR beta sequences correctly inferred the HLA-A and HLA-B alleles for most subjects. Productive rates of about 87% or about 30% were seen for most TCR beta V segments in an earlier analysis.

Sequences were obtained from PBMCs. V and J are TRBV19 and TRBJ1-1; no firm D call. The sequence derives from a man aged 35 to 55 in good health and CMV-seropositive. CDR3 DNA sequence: TGTGCCAGTAGTATATCTTTGAACACTGAAGCTTTCTTT. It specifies CASSISLNTEAFF.